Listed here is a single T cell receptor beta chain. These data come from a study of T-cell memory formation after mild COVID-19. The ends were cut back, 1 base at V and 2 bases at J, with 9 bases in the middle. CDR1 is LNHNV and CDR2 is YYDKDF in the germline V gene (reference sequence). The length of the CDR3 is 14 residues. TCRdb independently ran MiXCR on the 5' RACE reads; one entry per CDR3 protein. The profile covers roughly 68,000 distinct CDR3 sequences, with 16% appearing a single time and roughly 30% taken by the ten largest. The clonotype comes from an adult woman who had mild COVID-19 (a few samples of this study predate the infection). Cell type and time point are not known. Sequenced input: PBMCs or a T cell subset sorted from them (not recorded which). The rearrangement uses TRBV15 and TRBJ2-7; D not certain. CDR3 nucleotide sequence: TGTGCCACCAGCAGAGGCCGGTATGCCTACGAGCAGTACTTC. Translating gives CATSRGRYAYEQYF. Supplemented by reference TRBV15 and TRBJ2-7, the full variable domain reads DAMVIQNPRYQVTQFGKPVTLSCSQTLNHNVMYWYQQKSSQAPKLLFHYYDKDFNNEADTPDNFQSRRPNTSFCFLDIRSPGLGDTAMYLCATSRGRYAYEQYFGPGTRLTVT.